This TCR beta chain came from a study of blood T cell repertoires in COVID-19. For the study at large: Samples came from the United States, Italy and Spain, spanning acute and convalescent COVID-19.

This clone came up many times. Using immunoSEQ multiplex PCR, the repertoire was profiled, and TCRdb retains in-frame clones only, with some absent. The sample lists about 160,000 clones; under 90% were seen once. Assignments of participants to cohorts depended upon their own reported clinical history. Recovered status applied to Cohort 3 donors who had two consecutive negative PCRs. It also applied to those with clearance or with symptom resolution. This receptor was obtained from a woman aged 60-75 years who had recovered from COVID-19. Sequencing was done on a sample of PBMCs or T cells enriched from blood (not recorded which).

CDR3 DNA: TGTGCCAGCAGTTTTTATCTGAGGGCGACGATATACAATCAGCCCCAGCATTTT. This sequence encodes CASSFYLRATIYNQPQHF. The J gene is TRBJ1-5, the V gene TRBV27; D call uncertain. V lost 3 bases and J lost 3, with 21 bases in between. Germline CDR1 reads MNHEY; CDR2 reads SMNVEV (reference sequence). The length of the CDR3 is 18 residues.